Following are 3 T cell receptor beta chains from one sample sequenced in a study of blood T cell repertoires in COVID-19. The assay was immunoSEQ multiplex PCR, and TCRdb's table has in-frame clones only and misses some. The table records just over 95,000 clones, about 86% of them present only once. The sequenced sample consisted of peripheral blood. The receptors here all came from a man between 60 and 75 years old with acute or convalescent COVID-19.

The V call is TRBV9, the J call TRBJ2-5; perhaps TRBD2 as D (6 bases). The CDR3 runs to 15 residues. Trimming took off 2 bases at V and 0 bases at J, with 11 bases between the two ends. Germline V gives CDR1 SGDLS, CDR2 YYNGEE. CDR3 sequence (DNA): TGTGCCAGCAGCGTTTCCGGGACTCACCAAGAGACCCAGTACTTC. It codes for CASSVSGTHQETQYF. Supplemented by reference TRBV9 and TRBJ2-5, the full variable domain reads DSGVTQTPKHLITATGQRVTLRCSPRSGDLSVYWYQQSLDQGLQFLIQYYNGEERAKGNILERFSAQQFPDLHSELNLSSLELGDSALYFCASSVSGTHQETQYFGPGTRLLVL.

This clone appeared once. This sequence joins TRBV11-3 and TRBJ1-1, with unresolved D. Germline lookup yields CDR1 SGHNT and CDR2 YENEEA. The CDR3 loop spans 16 amino acids. Deletions cut 2 bases from V and 0 bases from J, with 13 bases between. The CDR3 here is CASSLKDWRMNTEAFF. The CDR3, as DNA: TGTGCCAGCAGCTTAAAAGACTGGAGAATGAACACTGAAGCTTTCTTT.

This chain connects TRBV3-1 (or the pseudogene TRBV3-2) to TRBJ1-4; no clear D. With 6 bases removed from V and 3 bases from J, the gap between germline ends came to 8 bases. Germline V gene sequence: CDR1 LGHDT, CDR2 YNNKEL (reference sequence). The CDR3 contains 13 residues. Here the CDR3 DNA reads TGTGCCAGCAGACGGGAAGCTAATGAAAAACTGTTTTTT. As protein: CASRREANEKLFF.